This is a list of T cell receptor beta chains from one sample in a study of T cell changes during pregnancy in multiple sclerosis. Some clones are missing from TCRdb's copy, which holds only in-frame ones; the method was immunoSEQ multiplex PCR. The sample holds roughly 120,000 clones, approximately 94% seen once. Sequences were derived from peripheral blood, sampled before pregnancy. These receptors were collected from a female donor with multiple sclerosis, enrolled in a pregnancy study. Both conserved end residues are part of each CDR3. The D gene is left open where the match is weak.

j_call: TRBJ2-1; d_call: TRBD2; v_call: TRBV5-4; cdr3_length: 16; cdr3_nt: TGTGCCAGCGGCCCCCCAGGCAGAGCGGGAGTAGGTGAGCAGTTCTTC; cdr3_aa: CASGPPGRAGVGEQFF
j_call: TRBJ1-5; d_call: -; v_call: TRBV10-3; cdr3_length: 15; cdr3_nt: TGTGCCATCAGTGAGTCCGGTCAGACTAATCAGCCCCAGCATTTT; cdr3_aa: CAISESGQTNQPQHF
j_call: TRBJ1-3; d_call: TRBD1; v_call: TRBV9; cdr3_length: 14; cdr3_nt: TGTGCCAGCAGCGCGACAGGGGGAGGAAACACCATATATTTT; cdr3_aa: CASSATGGGNTIYF
j_call: TRBJ2-3; d_call: TRBD2; v_call: TRBV11-3; cdr3_length: 15; cdr3_nt: TGTGCCAGCAGCTTAGGCCAGCGGGGGGCAGATACGCAGTATTTT; cdr3_aa: CASSLGQRGADTQYF
j_call: TRBJ2-3; d_call: TRBD2; v_call: TRBV5-1; cdr3_length: 18; cdr3_nt: TGCGCCAGCAGCTTGGGGGCCAGTGGGACTAGCGGGAGAGATACGCAGTATTTT; cdr3_aa: CASSLGASGTSGRDTQYF
j_call: TRBJ2-7; d_call: -; v_call: TRBV5-4; cdr3_length: 14; cdr3_nt: TGTGCCAGCAGAGCTTTCGGTAAGGGGTACGAGCAGTACTTC; cdr3_aa: CASRAFGKGYEQYF
j_call: TRBJ2-7; d_call: -; v_call: TRBV27; cdr3_length: 16; cdr3_nt: TGTGCCAGCAGTTTAACAGGGACCATCGATCTCTACGAGCAGTACTTC; cdr3_aa: CASSLTGTIDLYEQYF
j_call: TRBJ2-3; d_call: TRBD2; v_call: TRBV18; cdr3_length: 16; cdr3_nt: TGTGCCAGCTCACCGGGACTAGCGCGAGAGGCAGATACGCAGTATTTT; cdr3_aa: CASSPGLAREADTQYF
j_call: TRBJ1-1; d_call: -; v_call: TRBV18; cdr3_length: 12; cdr3_nt: TGTGCCAGCTCACCAGGAGCGTCTGAAGCTTTCTTT; cdr3_aa: CASSPGASEAFF
j_call: TRBJ2-7; d_call: TRBD1; v_call: TRBV6-1; cdr3_length: 14; cdr3_nt: TGTGCCAGCAGGGACCGGGACAGGGGCTACGAGCAGTACTTC; cdr3_aa: CASRDRDRGYEQYF
j_call: TRBJ2-2; d_call: TRBD2; v_call: TRBV4-2; cdr3_length: 19; cdr3_nt: TGTGCCAGCAGCCAAGCCGGAAAGACTAGCGGGAGGGACACCGGGGAGCTGTTTTTT; cdr3_aa: CASSQAGKTSGRDTGELFF
j_call: TRBJ2-1; d_call: TRBD2; v_call: TRBV6-1; cdr3_length: 16; cdr3_nt: TGTGCCAGCAGTGAAGCCCCTAGCGGACCTTACAATGAGCAGTTCTTC; cdr3_aa: CASSEAPSGPYNEQFF
j_call: TRBJ2-1; d_call: TRBD1; v_call: TRBV5-1; cdr3_length: 15; cdr3_nt: TGCGCCAGCAGCTTGGGAGGGGGCAGGGACAATGAGCAGTTCTTC; cdr3_aa: CASSLGGGRDNEQFF
j_call: TRBJ2-2; d_call: -; v_call: TRBV19; cdr3_length: 15; cdr3_nt: TGTGCCAGTAGAAGTTGGGGGCCGGGAACCGGGGAGCTGTTTTTT; cdr3_aa: CASRSWGPGTGELFF
j_call: TRBJ1-5; d_call: TRBD1; v_call: TRBV13; cdr3_length: 14; cdr3_nt: TGTGCCAGCAGCTTGGGACAGGTTAATCAGCCCCAGCATTTT; cdr3_aa: CASSLGQVNQPQHF
j_call: TRBJ1-2; d_call: -; v_call: TRBV4-2; cdr3_length: 18; cdr3_nt: TGTGCCAGCAGCCAATCCCTCCCTCGTGAGGGAATCCACTATGGCTACACCTTC; cdr3_aa: CASSQSLPREGIHYGYTF
j_call: TRBJ1-1; d_call: -; v_call: TRBV6-5; cdr3_length: 15; cdr3_nt: TGTGCCAGCAGTTACTCGGCAGTTGGGAACACTGAAGCTTTCTTT; cdr3_aa: CASSYSAVGNTEAFF
j_call: TRBJ1-1; d_call: -; v_call: TRBV6-1; cdr3_length: 10; cdr3_nt: TGTGCCAGCAGTGAAGCTACCCAGTTCTTT; cdr3_aa: CASSEATQFF
j_call: TRBJ2-3; d_call: -; v_call: TRBV30; cdr3_length: 15; cdr3_nt: TGTGCCTGGGGCACCCCCAGCGGCGGCACAGATACGCAGTATTTT; cdr3_aa: CAWGTPSGGTDTQYF
j_call: TRBJ1-4; d_call: -; v_call: TRBV4-2; cdr3_length: 17; cdr3_nt: TGTGCCAGCAGCCAGCTGGGGGGAGCAGGGCGAGGGGAAAAACTGTTTTTT; cdr3_aa: CASSQLGGAGRGEKLFF
j_call: TRBJ1-2; d_call: -; v_call: TRBV7-2; cdr3_length: 15; cdr3_nt: TGTGCCAGCAGCTTGCATCTCCAGGGCGGCTATGGCTACACCTTC; cdr3_aa: CASSLHLQGGYGYTF
j_call: TRBJ2-2; d_call: TRBD1; v_call: TRBV6-1; cdr3_length: 15; cdr3_nt: TGTGCCAGCAGCCGTAGACAGGGGAACACCGGGGAGCTGTTTTTT; cdr3_aa: CASSRRQGNTGELFF
j_call: TRBJ2-1; d_call: TRBD2; v_call: TRBV7-9; cdr3_length: 18; cdr3_nt: TGTGCCAGCAGCCCGAGCCGTGATCTAGCGGGGGTTCGGAATGAGCAGTTCTTC; cdr3_aa: CASSPSRDLAGVRNEQFF
j_call: TRBJ2-5; d_call: TRBD1; v_call: TRBV5-6; cdr3_length: 16; cdr3_nt: TGTGCCAGCAGCTTGGTCGGACAGGGCCACCAAGAGACCCAGTACTTC; cdr3_aa: CASSLVGQGHQETQYF
j_call: TRBJ2-1; d_call: TRBD2; v_call: TRBV6-1; cdr3_length: 15; cdr3_nt: TGTGCCAGCACTGAATACCCGGAGCGGGGGGCACCCAACTTCTTC; cdr3_aa: CASTEYPERGAPNFF
j_call: TRBJ2-7; d_call: -; v_call: TRBV5-1; cdr3_length: 14; cdr3_nt: TGCGCCAGCAGCGCGGCAGGGAATGCCTACGAGCAGTACTTC; cdr3_aa: CASSAAGNAYEQYF
j_call: TRBJ1-1; d_call: -; v_call: TRBV30; cdr3_length: 11; cdr3_nt: TGTGCCTGGAGTGCCGGTCTCGCGGCTTTCTTT; cdr3_aa: CAWSAGLAAFF
j_call: TRBJ2-7; d_call: -; v_call: TRBV7-2; cdr3_length: 13; cdr3_nt: TGTGCCAGCAGCCCGTCCCCCGAGGACGAGCAGTACTTC; cdr3_aa: CASSPSPEDEQYF
j_call: TRBJ2-1; d_call: TRBD1; v_call: TRBV28; cdr3_length: 15; cdr3_nt: TGTGCCAGCGGCCCGGACAGGGGATTTGGCAATGAGCAGTTCTTC; cdr3_aa: CASGPDRGFGNEQFF